What follows are 15 T cell receptor beta chains derived from one specimen sequenced in a study of blood T cells in healthy people across ages. Alongside a J-beta primer mix, a sample-barcoded 5' primer served in a second PCR lasting about 7 to 12 cycles. From the 5' RACE reads, TCRdb called clonotypes with MiXCR, one entry per CDR3 protein. The table lists 650,000 to 1,000,000 distinct CDR3 sequences, about 34% of them singletons. The sample taken for sequencing was blood. The source of these receptors is a man between 18 and 29 years old in good health.

The V call is TRBV10-2, the J call TRBJ2-1; D not certain. TRBJ2-7 explains the end of the DNA better; the J call may be wrong. Germline V gene sequence: CDR1 WSHSY, CDR2 SAAADI. This CDR3 comprises 13 residues. The CDR3 here is CATLDNSYNEQYF. The CDR3 nucleotides read TGCGCCACCTTAGACAACTCCTACAATGAGCAGTACTTC.

At least ten counts were recorded for this clonotype. This chain joins TRBV4-3 and TRBJ2-5; D may match TRBD1 or TRBD2 (5 bases each). Trimming stripped 0 bases from V and 6 bases from J, with 11 bases between. Germline V CDR1 and CDR2: LGHNA, YSLEER. The CDR3 has 14 amino acids. CDR3 DNA: TGCGCCAGCAGCCAAGATTTGGGGGTGCAGACCCAGTACTTC. Residues: CASSQDLGVQTQYF.

The sample holds a few counts of this clonotype. The J gene is TRBJ2-1, the V gene TRBV12-3 or TRBV12-4, with D possibly matching TRBD2 (5 bases). Trimming took 0 bases from V and 6 from J, leaving 12 bases between them. The length of the CDR3 is 15 residues. The CDR3 region has the DNA TGTGCCAGCAGTTTAGCGCGGGTCAGAGTCAATGAGCAGTTCTTC. Amino acid sequence: CASSLARVRVNEQFF.

This clonotype was detected ten times or more. V usage is TRBV20-1 and J usage is TRBJ2-1; TRBD2 agrees at 8 bases. The V segment lost 6 bases and the J segment 4 bases; nucleotides outside the gene matches: 11. The CDR3 is made up of 15 amino acids. CDR1 and CDR2 from the germline V gene are DFQATT and SNEGSKA (reference sequence). The CDR3 here is CSAKEGLAGYNEQFF. The CDR3 DNA sequence: TGCAGTGCCAAAGAGGGATTAGCGGGGTACAATGAGCAGTTCTTC.

With respect to this clonotype: A junction boundary mismatches the germline segment, possibly from a read error. The V and J genes are TRBV7-9 and TRBJ2-2; 10 bases map to TRBD2. Germline lookup yields CDR1 SEHNR and CDR2 FQNEAQ (reference sequence). The CDR3 consists of 19 residues. The CDR3 nucleotides are TGTGCCAGCAGCTTATTACCCCGAGCGGGGGGGCCGAACGCCGGGGAGCTGTTTTTT. Translating gives CASSLLPRAGGPNAGELFF.

The chain combines TRBV29-1 with TRBJ2-1, with TRBD2 matching 10 bases. The V gene's germline CDR1 is SQVTM and CDR2 ANQGSEA. CDR3 length: 13 residues. With V trimmed by 3 bases and J by 9 bases, 5 bases remained unmatched. The CDR3 DNA follows: TGCAGCGTTGACCGGACTAGCGGACTTGAGCAGTTCTTC. It is translated as CSVDRTSGLEQFF.

The chain joins TRBV7-2 to TRBJ2-1; 9 bases map to TRBD2. V was clipped by 9 bases and J by 3 bases; unmatched bases: 6. Germline V gene data show CDR1 as SGHTA and CDR2 as FQGNSA. The CDR3 has 14 amino acids. In DNA form, the CDR3 reads TGTGCCAGTCAGACGACTAGCGGCTACAATGAGCAGTTCTTC. This translates into CASQTTSGYNEQFF.

This clonotype occurred a few times. This chain links TRBV6-6 with TRBJ2-1; D is uncertain. The CDR3 is made up of 12 amino acids. V lost 7 bases and J lost 14, with 18 bases in between. CDR1 MNHNY and CDR2 SVGAGI come from the germline V gene (reference sequence). CDR3 in amino acids: CASNDETAHKFF. CDR3 sequence (DNA): TGTGCCAGCAACGATGAGACCGCCCACAAGTTCTTC.

This clonotype has more than one count but fewer than ten. The chain employs TRBV7-2 and TRBJ2-7, with TRBD1 identical over 8 bases. Germline V lookup: CDR1 SGHTA, CDR2 FQGNSA. After removal of 4 bases from V and 0 bases from J, the junction contained 8 bases not matched to a gene. The CDR3 contains 16 residues. For the CDR3, the DNA is TGTGCCAGCAGCTATCGACAGGGGACGAGCTCCTACGAGCAGTACTTC. It specifies CASSYRQGTSSYEQYF.

The J gene is TRBJ2-1, the V gene TRBV20-1; D is perhaps TRBD2 (7 bases). CDR3 length: 14 amino acids. Per the germline V gene, CDR1 is DFQATT and CDR2 is SNEGSKA (reference sequence). V dropped 6 bases and J dropped 6 bases, with 18 bases sitting between them. The CDR3 coding sequence is TGCAGTGCCGTGGGACGGGGGGCTCGCAATGAGCAGTTCTTC. Translated: CSAVGRGARNEQFF.

The chain carries TRBV4-2 and TRBJ1-2, with D possibly TRBD1 on 5 matching bases. The CDR3 is 17 residues long. The germline gives CDR1 LGHNA, CDR2 YNFKEQ. The V and J ends lost 0 bases and 4 bases respectively, with 18 bases between them. CDR3 residues: CASSQEEGLPGGYGYTF. The CDR3 DNA is TGTGCCAGCAGCCAAGAAGAGGGGCTCCCCGGGGGCTATGGCTACACCTTC.

With respect to this clonotype: A much bigger clone sits one base away, suggesting this may be a read error. The chain couples TRBV12-3 or TRBV12-4 to TRBJ1-4, with D hard to call. CDR3 size: 14 residues. V lost 3 bases and J 7 bases, leaving 12 bases between the germline ends. CDR3 sequence (DNA): TGTGCCAGCAGTTTGCAGCCTAATACTGAAAAACTGTTTTTT. Protein product: CASSLQPNTEKLFF.

The V call is TRBV28, the J call TRBJ1-1; no clear D gene. Trimming left V 5 bases short and J 3 bases short, with 19 bases between. This CDR3 spans 16 amino acids. The V gene's germline CDR1 is MDHEN and CDR2 SYDVKM. The CDR3 reads CASSPLGFMVHTEAFF. The CDR3 DNA reads as TGTGCCAGCAGTCCGCTGGGATTCATGGTCCACACTGAAGCTTTCTTT.

This clonotype occurred a few times. In DNA form, the CDR3 reads TGTGCCAGCAGACCCGGACGGGGGACGTTAGCCAAAAACATTCAGTACTTC. This sequence encodes CASRPGRGTLAKNIQYF. This rearrangement joins TRBV2 to TRBJ2-4, with D maybe TRBD2 (6 bases). The length of the CDR3 is 17 residues. The germline V gene encodes CDR1 SNHLY and CDR2 FYNNEI. V lost 6 bases and J lost 0, with 18 bases in between.

The sample holds many counts of this clonotype. This chain links TRBV7-6 with TRBJ2-3, with 11 bases that match TRBD2. The CDR3 sequence is 18 residues long. CDR1 SGHVS and CDR2 FNYEAQ come from the germline V gene. After removal of 0 bases from V and 2 bases from J, the junction contained 7 bases not matched to a gene. The DNA for the CDR3 is TGTGCCAGCAGCTTAGCGGTGACTAGCGGGGAGAACACAGATACGCAGTATTTT. Amino acid sequence: CASSLAVTSGENTDTQYF. The complete variable domain, with remaining parts taken from reference TRBV7-6 and TRBJ2-3, reads GAGVSQSPRYKVTKRGQDVALRCDPISGHVSLYWYRQALGQGPEFLTYFNYEAQQDKSGLPNDRFSAERPEGSISTLTIQRTEQRDSAMYRCASSLAVTSGENTDTQYFGPGTRLTVL.